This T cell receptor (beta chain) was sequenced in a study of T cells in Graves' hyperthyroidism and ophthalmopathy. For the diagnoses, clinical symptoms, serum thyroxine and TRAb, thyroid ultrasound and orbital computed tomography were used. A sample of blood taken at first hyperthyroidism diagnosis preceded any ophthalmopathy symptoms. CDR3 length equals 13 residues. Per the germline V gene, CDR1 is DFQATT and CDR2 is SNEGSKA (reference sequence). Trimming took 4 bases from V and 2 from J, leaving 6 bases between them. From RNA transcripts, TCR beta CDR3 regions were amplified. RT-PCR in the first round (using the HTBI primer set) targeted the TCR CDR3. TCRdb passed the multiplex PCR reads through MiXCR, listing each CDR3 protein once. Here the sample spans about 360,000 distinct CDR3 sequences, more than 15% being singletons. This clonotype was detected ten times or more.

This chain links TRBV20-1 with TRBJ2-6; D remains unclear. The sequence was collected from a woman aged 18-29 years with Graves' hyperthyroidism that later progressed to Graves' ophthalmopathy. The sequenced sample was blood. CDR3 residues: CSATSAGANVLTF. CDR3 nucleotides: TGCAGTGCTACCTCAGCTGGGGCCAACGTCCTGACTTTC.